A single sample is the source of the 6 T cell receptor beta chains below, sequenced in a study of blood T cell repertoires in COVID-19. Using immunoSEQ multiplex PCR, the repertoire was profiled, and TCRdb retains in-frame clones only, with some absent. The profile shows under 80,000 clones, 80% to 90% of them singletons. Sequenced sample: peripheral blood. The receptors were gathered from an elderly man in a cohort sampled during active COVID-19.

The chain joins TRBV6-5 to TRBJ2-1; TRBD2 matches 7 bases. V shed 5 bases, J shed 3 bases, and the junction held 7 bases outside the gene matches. Per germline, CDR1 MNHEY and CDR2 SVGAGI. CDR3 length equals 15 residues. CDR3 region: CASSQTSLDYNEQFF. CDR3 DNA sequence: TGTGCCAGCAGTCAGACTAGCTTGGACTACAATGAGCAGTTCTTC.

The J gene is TRBJ2-1, the V gene TRBV6-5, with 10 bases fitting TRBD1. Looked up from germline, CDR1 is MNHEY and CDR2 is SVGAGI. With 7 bases clipped from V and 7 bases from J, the junction kept 10 bases outside the gene matches. The CDR3 has 15 residues. The CDR3 region has the DNA TGTGCCAGCACCGGGGACAGGGGAAGAAGAAATGAGCAGTTCTTC. The encoded protein is CASTGDRGRRNEQFF.

This clone has a single count. The rearrangement joins TRBV6-6 to TRBJ2-2; TRBD1 matches at 8 bases. This CDR3 has 15 residues. The J segment lost 0 bases and the V segment lost 6 bases, leaving 3 bases of the junction unmatched. CDR1 is MNHNY, CDR2 SVGAGI, per germline (reference sequence). CDR3 sequence reads: CASSRGQANTGELFF. CDR3 sequence (DNA): TGTGCCAGCAGCCGGGGACAGGCGAACACCGGGGAGCTGTTTTTT.

This chain connects TRBV6-6 to TRBJ1-5; TRBD1 matches 11 bases. This CDR3 region has 17 residues. J gave up 6 bases and V 5 bases, and 12 bases lay outside the gene matches. CDR1 and CDR2 (germline): MNHNY, SVGAGI (reference sequence). The DNA of the CDR3 is TGTGCCAGCAGTCCACGCGGGGACAGGGGGAGTGGTCAGCCCCAGCATTTT. Amino acids: CASSPRGDRGSGQPQHF.

The chain carries TRBV5-3 and TRBJ1-5; 9 positions agree with TRBD1. TRBV5-3 belongs to the ORF category, with a function that is uncertain. The junction had 7 bases not matched to a gene; V was cut back by 2 bases and J by 4 bases. This CDR3 is built from 16 residues. DNA of the CDR3: TGTGCCAGAAGCTTTCCGGGACAGGGCTTTAATCAGCCCCAGCATTTT. It specifies CARSFPGQGFNQPQHF.

The gene calls are TRBV21-1 and TRBJ1-1; the D call of TRBD1 is as the table states it, not checked on the DNA. TRBV21-1 is given as a pseudogene. The CDR3 runs to 15 residues. The CDR3 region is CASSTNSTGGAQAFF. CDR3 sequence (DNA): TGTGCCAGCAGCACAAACTCAACAGGGGGCGCGCAGGCTTTCTTT.